This TCR beta chain was sequenced during a study of blood T cell repertoires in COVID-19. Overall study: The United States, Italy and Spain provided the acute and convalescent COVID-19 samples. T cells, B-cell-depleted T cells, or PBMCs provided the cDNA or gDNA that served as material.

Authors' data handling: Amplification of reference gene primers was used by the study to estimate nucleated cell counts. TCRdb keeps only in-frame clones here, not all; method: immunoSEQ multiplex PCR. That table supplies the V and J calls and clone size; D and trimming were determined from the DNA. Among about 380,000 clones, about four fifths were seen once, and the ten largest hold over 0.95%. This clonotype was sampled from a human donor with acute or convalescent COVID-19. The donor label of this sample is uncertain. Sequencing used peripheral blood.

The CDR3 protein is CASSRGSYNEQFF. The CDR3 DNA reads as TGTGCCAGCAGCCGAGGGTCCTACAATGAGCAGTTCTTC. The chain couples TRBV14 to TRBJ2-1; the D gene is possibly TRBD2 (5 bases). V lost 4 bases, J lost 1 base, and 5 bases lay in between. The CDR3 totals 13 residues. The germline V gene encodes CDR1 SGHDN and CDR2 FVKESK.